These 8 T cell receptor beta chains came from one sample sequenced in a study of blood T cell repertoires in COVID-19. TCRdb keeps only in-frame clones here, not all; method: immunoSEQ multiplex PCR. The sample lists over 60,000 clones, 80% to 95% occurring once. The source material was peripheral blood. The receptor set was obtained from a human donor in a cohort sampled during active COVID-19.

The CDR3 DNA is TGTGCCAGCAGCCAGAGGATCGAACCCACCCACGAGCAGTACTTC. As protein: CASSQRIEPTHEQYF. V gene TRBV4-2 combines with J gene TRBJ2-7, with D unclear. CDR1 and CDR2 (germline): LGHNA, YNFKEQ. This CDR3 has 15 amino acids. Deletions cut 3 bases from V and 5 bases from J, with 17 bases between.

In DNA form, the CDR3 reads TGCGCCAGCAGTCAATCGCGGGGCACCGGGGAGCTGTTTTTT. Translated, it gives CASSQSRGTGELFF. The J gene is TRBJ2-2, the V gene TRBV23-1; TRBD2 is a possible D gene (6 bases). TRBV23-1 is an ORF, with its function uncertain. The CDR3 loop spans 14 amino acids. Trimming pared 0 bases from V and 4 bases from J, leaving 6 bases between.

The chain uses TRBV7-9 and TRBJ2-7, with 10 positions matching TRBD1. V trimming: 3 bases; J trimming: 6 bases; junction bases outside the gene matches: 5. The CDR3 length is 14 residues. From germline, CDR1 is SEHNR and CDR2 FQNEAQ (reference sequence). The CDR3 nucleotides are TGTGCCAGCAGCTTCGGGACAGGGGTGGGCGAGCAGTACTTC. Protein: CASSFGTGVGEQYF.

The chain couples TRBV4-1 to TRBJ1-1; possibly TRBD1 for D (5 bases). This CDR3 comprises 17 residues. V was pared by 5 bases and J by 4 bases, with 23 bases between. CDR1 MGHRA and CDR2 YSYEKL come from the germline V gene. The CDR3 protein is CASSRQPAGRLGTEAFF. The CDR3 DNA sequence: TGCGCCAGCAGCAGGCAACCCGCAGGGCGGTTGGGCACTGAAGCTTTCTTT.

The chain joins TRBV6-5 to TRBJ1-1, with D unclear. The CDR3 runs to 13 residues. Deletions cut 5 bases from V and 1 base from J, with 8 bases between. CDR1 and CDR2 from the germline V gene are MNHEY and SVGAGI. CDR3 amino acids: CASSPGSNTEAFF. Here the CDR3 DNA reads TGTGCCAGCAGTCCGGGGTCGAACACTGAAGCTTTCTTT.

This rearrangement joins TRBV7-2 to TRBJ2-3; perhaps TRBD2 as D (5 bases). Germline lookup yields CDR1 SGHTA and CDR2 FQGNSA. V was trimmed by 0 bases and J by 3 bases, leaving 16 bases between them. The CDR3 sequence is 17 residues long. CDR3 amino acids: CASSLATFKGATDTQYF. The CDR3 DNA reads TGTGCCAGCAGCTTAGCGACCTTTAAGGGAGCAACAGATACGCAGTATTTT.

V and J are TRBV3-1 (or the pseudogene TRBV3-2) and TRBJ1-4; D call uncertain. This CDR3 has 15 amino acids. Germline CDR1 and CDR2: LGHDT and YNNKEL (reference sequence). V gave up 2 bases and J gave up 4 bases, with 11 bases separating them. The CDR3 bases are TGTGCCAGCAGCCAAAATACCGGGGTTAATGAAAAACTGTTTTTT. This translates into CASSQNTGVNEKLFF.

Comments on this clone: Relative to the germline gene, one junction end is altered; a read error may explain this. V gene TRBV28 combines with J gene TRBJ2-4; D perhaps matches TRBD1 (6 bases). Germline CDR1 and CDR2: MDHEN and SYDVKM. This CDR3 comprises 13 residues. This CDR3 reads CASSPTEYPGAVF. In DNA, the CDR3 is TGTGCCAGCAGCCCAACGGAATACCCAGGGGCCGTCTTC.